A selection of T cell receptor beta chains follows, all from one sample in a study of yellow fever vaccine responses in identical twins. TCRdb analysed the RT-PCR reads with MiXCR anew, one entry per CDR3 protein. The repertoire holds 5,900 or so distinct CDR3 sequences, 65% to 80% seen once, with 2% to 3% in the top ten. Material: T cells from blood (PBMCs), unsorted or a sorted subset (not recorded which), obtained before or after yellow fever vaccination (not recorded which). These receptors all stem from a woman under 30 who received the yellow fever vaccine. CDR3s include the opening cysteine and the closing phenylalanine or tryptophan. The D gene is left open where the match is weak. Not all rows give a size; the values are once, few, many and, for expanded clones, a class.

cdr3_nt,cdr3_aa,v_call,clone_size,cdr3_length,d_call,j_call
TGTGCCAGCAGCTTAAGGGGCTCGTTACAAGAGACCCAGTACTTC,CASSLRGSLQETQYF,TRBV7-2,-,15,-,TRBJ2-5
TGTGCCAGCAGACCGACAGGGAACACCGGGGAGCTGTTTTTT,CASRPTGNTGELFF,TRBV14,-,14,-,TRBJ2-2
TGTGCCAGCAGCGGGGCGGGGGGGATCACAGATACGCAGTATTTT,CASSGAGGITDTQYF,TRBV11-3,-,15,TRBD2,TRBJ2-3
TGTGCCAGCAACTCCCGGGACAGGGGGATCCACGAGCAGTACTTC,CASNSRDRGIHEQYF,TRBV13,-,15,TRBD1,TRBJ2-7
TGCGCCAGCAGCTTGGACCTAAACATAGATACGCAGTATTTT,CASSLDLNIDTQYF,TRBV5-1,-,14,-,TRBJ2-3
TGTGCCAGCAAAAGGAACTACAATGAGCAGTTCTTC,CASKRNYNEQFF,TRBV28,-,12,-,TRBJ2-1
TGTGCCAGCAGCTTAGTGGGTTATGAAGCTTTCTTT,CASSLVGYEAFF,TRBV11-1,-,12,-,TRBJ1-1
TGTGCCAGCAGGAGTCCCGGGTCAAAAGAGACCCAGTACTTC,CASRSPGSKETQYF,TRBV28,-,14,-,TRBJ2-5
TGTGCCAGCAGTTTCACGGGACAGGGGTCCACTGAAGCTTTCTTT,CASSFTGQGSTEAFF,TRBV12-3/TRBV12-4,-,15,TRBD1,TRBJ1-1
TGTGCCACCAGCAGAGGTTTTGGAGCGGAGTACTACGAGCAGTACTTC,CATSRGFGAEYYEQYF,TRBV15,-,16,-,TRBJ2-7
TGTGCCAGCAGCCAGGGTAGGGATCAGCCCCAGCATTTT,CASSQGRDQPQHF,TRBV5-4,-,13,-,TRBJ1-5
TGTGCCAGCAGTTTTCCCCTGGGGGGCTACAATGAGCAGTTCTTC,CASSFPLGGYNEQFF,TRBV28,few,15,-,TRBJ2-1
TGTGCCAGCAGCCAATATCACGAGCAGTACTTC,CASSQYHEQYF,TRBV14,-,11,-,TRBJ2-7
TGCGCCAGCAGCACCCGGCCCCCGGGGGGGCCCACAGATACGCAGTATTTT,CASSTRPPGGPTDTQYF,TRBV5-1,-,17,TRBD2,TRBJ2-3
TGTGCCAGCAGCCACCCACAGGGAAGGAACACTGAAGCTTTCTTT,CASSHPQGRNTEAFF,TRBV11-1,-,15,-,TRBJ1-1
TGTGCCAGCAGCCAGGCGGGGGTTACTCAGCCCCAGCATTTT,CASSQAGVTQPQHF,TRBV3-1,once,14,-,TRBJ1-5
TGTGCCACCAGTGATACCGGGACACTTTACAATGAGCAGTTCTTC,CATSDTGTLYNEQFF,TRBV24-1,few,15,-,TRBJ2-1
TGCAGTGCCCGACAGGGGAAGAACACTGAAGCTTTCTTT,CSARQGKNTEAFF,TRBV20-1,-,13,TRBD1,TRBJ1-1
TGTGCCAGCAGCTTCCGAGGGAAGTATCCCCGCGAAAGCACAGATACGCAGTATTTT,CASSFRGKYPRESTDTQYF,TRBV21-1,-,19,-,TRBJ2-3
TGCAGTGGGTCCGGGGACGTCTATGGCTACACCTTC,CSGSGDVYGYTF,TRBV20-1,once,12,-,TRBJ1-2
TGTGCCACCAGAAACAGAGAGACCCAGTACTTC,CATRNRETQYF,TRBV15,-,11,-,TRBJ2-5
TGCGCCAGCAGCCACGCCGGGTTGAACACTGAAGCTTTCTTT,CASSHAGLNTEAFF,TRBV4-1,-,14,-,TRBJ1-1
TGTGCCAGCAGTGAAACAGGGTTTGATGAGCAGTTCTTC,CASSETGFDEQFF,TRBV2,-,13,-,TRBJ2-1
TGTGCCAGCTCACCATCCAGAGATCAGCCCCAGCATTTT,CASSPSRDQPQHF,TRBV18,-,13,-,TRBJ1-5
TGTGCCAGCAGCGAGACTAGGACCGGGGAGCTGTTTTTT,CASSETRTGELFF,TRBV5-4,-,13,-,TRBJ2-2
TGCGCCAGCAGCTTTACTAGCGGGGGGATTACAGATACGCAGTATTTT,CASSFTSGGITDTQYF,TRBV5-1,-,16,TRBD2,TRBJ2-3
TGTGCCAGCAGCGCGGACCGGCCGTCTGGAAACACCATATATTTT,CASSADRPSGNTIYF,TRBV11-1,-,15,-,TRBJ1-3
TGTGCCAGCAGCTTAGGGTGGGTTCTGCGGGAGATCGACGAGCAGTACTTC,CASSLGWVLREIDEQYF,TRBV11-1,-,17,TRBD2,TRBJ2-7
TGTGCCAGCAGCAGGGAGAACACCGGGGAGCTGTTTTTT,CASSRENTGELFF,TRBV2,-,13,-,TRBJ2-2
TGTGCCAGCAGCCAAAAAATGACGGGACCTAAGGAAAAACTGTTTTTT,CASSQKMTGPKEKLFF,TRBV4-2,-,16,-,TRBJ1-4
TGCAGATGTAGAAGAGATAAACAGGGGGCTTTCACCGGGGAGCTGTTTTTT,CRCRRDKQGAFTGELFF,TRBV20-1,-,17,TRBD1,TRBJ2-2
TGCAGCGTTGCAGTAGATGAAGCTTTCTTT,CSVAVDEAFF,TRBV29-1,-,10,-,TRBJ1-1
TGCGCCAGCAGCACCGAAGGGCGGAACACTGAAGCTTTCTTT,CASSTEGRNTEAFF,TRBV5-1,-,14,-,TRBJ1-1
TGCGCCAGCAGCCAACGGGACAGGAGCAATCAGCCCCAGCATTTT,CASSQRDRSNQPQHF,TRBV4-1,-,15,TRBD1,TRBJ1-5
TGCAGCGTTGAAGGTACTAGCGGGAGTTCCTACAATGAGCAGTTCTTC,CSVEGTSGSSYNEQFF,TRBV29-1,-,16,TRBD2,TRBJ2-1
TGCAGTGCTGCACCTCGGGACAGGAACTATGGCTACACCTTC,CSAAPRDRNYGYTF,TRBV20-1,-,14,TRBD1,TRBJ1-2
TGCACCAGCACCCGGGATCGGGGGACCGGGGAGCTGTTTTTT,CTSTRDRGTGELFF,TRBV1,-,14,-,TRBJ2-2
TGTGCCAGCAGCACGGCCGGCTCCTACGAGCAGTACTTC,CASSTAGSYEQYF,TRBV13,once,13,-,TRBJ2-7
TGCAGTGCTCGGACAGGGGAGACCCAGTACTTC,CSARTGETQYF,TRBV20-1,-,11,TRBD1,TRBJ2-5
TGTGCCAGTGAACAGGGAAATACTGAAGCTTTCTTT,CASEQGNTEAFF,TRBV19,-,12,-,TRBJ1-1
TGTGCCAGCAGTTTGAGTGGGGTGGTTGAAGCTTTCTTT,CASSLSGVVEAFF,TRBV28,-,13,-,TRBJ1-1
TGCAGCGGAGGACTAGCGGGAGGTCTTTCTCAGCAGTTCTTC,CSGGLAGGLSQQFF,TRBV29-1,-,14,TRBD2,TRBJ2-1
TGTGCCAGCAGCTCTGGAGGCCTCAAAGATTACAATGAGCAGTTCTTC,CASSSGGLKDYNEQFF,TRBV11-3,-,16,-,TRBJ2-1
TGTGCCAGTACCCCCGCGGGGGGACCCACAGATACGCAGTATTTT,CASTPAGGPTDTQYF,TRBV19,-,15,TRBD2,TRBJ2-3
TGCAGCGTTGAAGTCCCTCAGCAGGTTGAGCAGTTCTTC,CSVEVPQQVEQFF,TRBV29-1,-,13,-,TRBJ2-1
TGTGCCGGAGGGACAGGGTTCCGGAATGAGCAGTTCTTC,CAGGTGFRNEQFF,TRBV2,-,13,TRBD1,TRBJ2-1
TGCAGCGTCGCCTGGGACTGGGGCACTGAAGCTTTCTTT,CSVAWDWGTEAFF,TRBV29-1,-,13,-,TRBJ1-1
TGTGCCAGCAGTTACTCCGCGGGGAAATTGAATGGCTACACCTTC,CASSYSAGKLNGYTF,TRBV6-2/TRBV6-3,once,15,-,TRBJ1-2
TGCAGTGCCTCCTTCTCGGTAGGGGAAGCTTTCTTT,CSASFSVGEAFF,TRBV20-1,-,12,-,TRBJ1-1
TGTGCCAGCAGCCGCGGGACAGGCCTCGGGTACGAGCAGTACTTC,CASSRGTGLGYEQYF,TRBV5-4,-,15,TRBD1,TRBJ2-7
TGTGCCAGCAGCTTAGCTAGCGGGACCTCCAATGAGCAGTTCTTC,CASSLASGTSNEQFF,TRBV11-1,-,15,TRBD2,TRBJ2-1
TGTGCCAGCAGCCAGATTAGCGGGGGGTCCTACAATGAGCAGTTCTTC,CASSQISGGSYNEQFF,TRBV28,once,16,TRBD2,TRBJ2-1
TGCGCCAGCAGTCAAATGCAATGTCGGACAGGGAGGAGTTCACCCCTCCACTTT,CASSQMQCRTGRSSPLHF,TRBV23-1,few,18,TRBD1,TRBJ1-6
TGTGCCAGCTCACCACGCGGGACTAGCGGTACCTACAATGAGCAGTTCTTC,CASSPRGTSGTYNEQFF,TRBV18,-,17,TRBD2,TRBJ2-1
TGTGCCAGCTCACCAGGGGAGAGATCTGGAAACACCATATATTTT,CASSPGERSGNTIYF,TRBV18,-,15,-,TRBJ1-3
TGTGCCAGCAAGGGACGGGAAGATATGAACACTGAAGCTTTCTTT,CASKGREDMNTEAFF,TRBV19,-,15,-,TRBJ1-1
TGTGCCAGCAGGGGGACAGGGGATGTATACACTGAAGCTTTCTTT,CASRGTGDVYTEAFF,TRBV7-9,once,15,TRBD1,TRBJ1-1